Given below is one T cell receptor (beta chain) in context. The antigen remains unidentified. These data belong to a study of CD8+CD57+ T cells in acquired aplastic anemia. Study information: Sorted CD4+ and CD8+ cells gave an average of approximately 3.4 ug of DNA. Healthy-donor CD4+ cells averaged approximately 11 million reads. Findings and caveats of the study: Levels of CD8+ Simpson's diversity were not significantly distinct in patients versus controls.

The CDR3 has 12 residues. Trimming left V 6 bases short and J 1 base short, with 8 bases between. CDR1 DFQATT and CDR2 SNEGSKA come from the germline V gene (reference sequence). Investigators profiled TCR beta VDJ and CDR3 from genomic DNA template. From the reads, TCRdb called clonotypes with MiXCR, one entry per CDR3 protein. The sample yields some 120,000 distinct CDR3 sequences, more than 40% seen once. The chain employs TRBV20-1 and TRBJ2-3; the D call may be TRBD1 or TRBD2 (6 bases each). Sequences were obtained from sorted CD4+, CD8+, or CD8+CD57+ T cells (not recorded which) from PBMCs. The receptor was isolated from a human donor in good health, serving as a control. CDR3 nucleotide sequence: TGCAGTGCGGAGGGGGGCACAGATACGCAGTATTTT. This encodes CSAEGGTDTQYF.